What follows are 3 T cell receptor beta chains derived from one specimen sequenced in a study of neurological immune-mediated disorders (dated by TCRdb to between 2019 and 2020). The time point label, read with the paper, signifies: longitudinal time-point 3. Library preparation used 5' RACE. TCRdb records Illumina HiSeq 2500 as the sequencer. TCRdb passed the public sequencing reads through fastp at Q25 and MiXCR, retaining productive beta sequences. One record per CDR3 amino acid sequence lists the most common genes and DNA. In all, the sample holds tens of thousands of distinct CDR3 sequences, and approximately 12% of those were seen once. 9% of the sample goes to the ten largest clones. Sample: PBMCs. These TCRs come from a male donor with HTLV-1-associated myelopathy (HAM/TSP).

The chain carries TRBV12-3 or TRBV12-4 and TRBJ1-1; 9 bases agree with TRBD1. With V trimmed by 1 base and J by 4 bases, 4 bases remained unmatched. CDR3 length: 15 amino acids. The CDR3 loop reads CASSLVDRGGTEAFF. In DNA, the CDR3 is TGTGCCAGCAGTTTAGTGGACAGGGGTGGCACTGAAGCTTTCTTT.

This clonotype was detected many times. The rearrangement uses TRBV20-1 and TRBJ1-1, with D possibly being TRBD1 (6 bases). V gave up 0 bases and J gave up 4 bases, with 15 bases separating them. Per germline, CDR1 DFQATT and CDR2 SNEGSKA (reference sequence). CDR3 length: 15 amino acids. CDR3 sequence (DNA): TGCAGTGCTAGAGATCCGCGGGGGCGAGGCACTGAAGCTTTCTTT. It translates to CSARDPRGRGTEAFF.

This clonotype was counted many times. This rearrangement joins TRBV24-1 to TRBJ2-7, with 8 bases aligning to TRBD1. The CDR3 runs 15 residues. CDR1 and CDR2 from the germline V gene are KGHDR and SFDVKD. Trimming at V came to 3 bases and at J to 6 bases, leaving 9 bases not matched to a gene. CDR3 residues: CATSDVGQGRAEQYF. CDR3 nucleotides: TGTGCCACCAGTGATGTCGGACAGGGAAGGGCCGAGCAGTACTTC.